This T cell receptor (beta chain) was documented in a study of cytomegalovirus exposure and HLA in healthy donors. Assay used: immunoSEQ multiplex PCR; TCRdb lists only in-frame clones, some missing. The table shows about 130,000 clones, with 80% to 90% occurring only once. This CDR3 is 18 amino acids long. CDR1 and CDR2 (germline): LNHNV, YYDKDF (reference sequence). V lost 1 base to trimming and J lost 2 bases; unmatched junction nucleotides: 10. The chain uses TRBV15 and TRBJ2-5, with 10 bases that match TRBD2. Sequenced: PBMCs. The receptor comes from a woman aged 18-29 years in good health and CMV-seronegative. CDR3 loop: CATSRVVVAGGLQETQYF. The CDR3 coding sequence is TGTGCCACCAGCAGAGTGGTAGTAGCGGGGGGTTTGCAAGAGACCCAGTACTTC.